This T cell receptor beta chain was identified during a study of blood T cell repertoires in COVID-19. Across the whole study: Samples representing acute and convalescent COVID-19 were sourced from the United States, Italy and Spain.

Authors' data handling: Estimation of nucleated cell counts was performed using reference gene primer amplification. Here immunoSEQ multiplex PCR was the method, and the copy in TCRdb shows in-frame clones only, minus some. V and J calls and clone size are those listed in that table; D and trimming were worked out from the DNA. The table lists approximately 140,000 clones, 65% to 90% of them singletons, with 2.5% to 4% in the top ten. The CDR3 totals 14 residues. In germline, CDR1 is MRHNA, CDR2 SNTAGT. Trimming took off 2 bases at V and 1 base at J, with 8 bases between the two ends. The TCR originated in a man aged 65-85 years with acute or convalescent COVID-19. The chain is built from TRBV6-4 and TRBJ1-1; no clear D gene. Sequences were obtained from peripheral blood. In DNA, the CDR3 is TGTGCCAGCAGTGACGGCAGACAGAACACTGAAGCTTTCTTT. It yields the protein CASSDGRQNTEAFF.